This entry describes one T cell receptor beta chain. Researchers sorted participants into cohorts using their self-reported clinical history. This record comes from a study of blood T cell repertoires in COVID-19. Original data processing: It was from reference gene primer amplification that nucleated cell counts were estimated. Produced via immunoSEQ multiplex PCR; TCRdb's table is partial and in-frame only. The V and J calls and clone size come from that table; D and trimming were worked out from the DNA. Among over 250,000 clones, under 95% were seen once, and the ten largest hold 2% to 3%. Trimming at V came to 0 bases and at J to 4 bases, leaving 4 bases not matched to a gene. Germline V gene data show CDR1 as SGHTA and CDR2 as FQGNSA. The CDR3 spans 15 residues.

The V and J genes are TRBV7-2 and TRBJ1-1, with 8 bases matching TRBD1. Sequenced sample: PBMCs or T cells enriched from blood (not recorded which). This clonotype was obtained from a man aged 55 to 70 who had recovered from COVID-19. CDR3 sequence: CASSLAQGARTEAFF. The CDR3 region has the DNA TGTGCCAGCAGCTTAGCCCAGGGGGCGCGCACTGAAGCTTTCTTT.